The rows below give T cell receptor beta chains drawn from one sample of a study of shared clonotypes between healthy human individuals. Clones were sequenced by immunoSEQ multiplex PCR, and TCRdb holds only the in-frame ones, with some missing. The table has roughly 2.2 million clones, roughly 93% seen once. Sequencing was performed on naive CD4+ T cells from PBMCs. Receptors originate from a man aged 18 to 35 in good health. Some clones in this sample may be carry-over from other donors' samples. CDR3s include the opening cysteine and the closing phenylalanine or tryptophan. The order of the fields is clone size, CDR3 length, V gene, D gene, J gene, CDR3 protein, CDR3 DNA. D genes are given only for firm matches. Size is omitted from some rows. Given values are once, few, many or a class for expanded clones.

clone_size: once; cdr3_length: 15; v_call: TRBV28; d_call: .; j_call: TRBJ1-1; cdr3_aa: CASSSSGLGNTEAFF; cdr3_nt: TGTGCCAGCAGTTCATCAGGGCTAGGGAACACTGAAGCTTTCTTT
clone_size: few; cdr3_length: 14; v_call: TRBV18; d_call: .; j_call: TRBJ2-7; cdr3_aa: CASSPPTGTYEQYF; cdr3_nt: TGTGCCAGCTCACCACCTACCGGAACCTACGAGCAGTACTTC
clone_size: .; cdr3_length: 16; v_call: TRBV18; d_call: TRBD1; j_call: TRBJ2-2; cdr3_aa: CASSQDRGPNTGELFF; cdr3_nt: TGTGCCAGCTCACAGGACAGGGGGCCGAACACCGGGGAGCTGTTTTTT
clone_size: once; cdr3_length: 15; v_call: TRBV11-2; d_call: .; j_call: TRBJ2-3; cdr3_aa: CASRPIGGFTDTQYF; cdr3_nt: TGTGCCAGCAGGCCTATCGGGGGTTTCACAGATACGCAGTATTTT
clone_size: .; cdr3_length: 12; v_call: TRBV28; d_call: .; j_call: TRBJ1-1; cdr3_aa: CASSHGTAKAFF; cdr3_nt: TGTGCCAGCAGCCACGGGACGGCGAAAGCTTTCTTT
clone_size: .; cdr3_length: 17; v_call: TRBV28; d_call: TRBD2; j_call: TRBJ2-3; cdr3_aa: CASRAPGLAGVTDTQYF; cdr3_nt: TGTGCCAGCAGGGCCCCCGGACTAGCGGGAGTCACAGATACGCAGTATTTT
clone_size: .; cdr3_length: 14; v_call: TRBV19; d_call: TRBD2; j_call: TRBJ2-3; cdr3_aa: CASSIGRGADTQYF; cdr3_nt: TGTGCCAGTAGTATCGGGAGGGGCGCGGATACGCAGTATTTT
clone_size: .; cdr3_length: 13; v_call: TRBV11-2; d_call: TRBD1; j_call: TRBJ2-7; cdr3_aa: CASSSGQYYEQYF; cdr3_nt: TGTGCCAGCAGCTCGGGACAGTATTACGAGCAGTACTTC
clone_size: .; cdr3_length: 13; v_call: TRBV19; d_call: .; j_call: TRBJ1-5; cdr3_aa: CASRKRSNQPQHF; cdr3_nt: TGTGCCAGTCGGAAGCGAAGCAATCAGCCCCAGCATTTT
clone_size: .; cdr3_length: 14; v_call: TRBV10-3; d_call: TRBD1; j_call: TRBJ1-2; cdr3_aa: CAISEWTGTYGYTF; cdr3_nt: TGTGCCATCAGTGAGTGGACAGGGACCTATGGCTACACCTTC
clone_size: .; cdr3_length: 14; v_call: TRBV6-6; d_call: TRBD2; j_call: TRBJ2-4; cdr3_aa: CATGGGAAKNIQYF; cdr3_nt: TGTGCCACGGGGGGGGGAGCAGCCAAAAACATTCAGTACTTC